The 5 T cell receptor beta chains below were found in one sample sequenced in a study of monozygotic twins with inflammatory bowel disease. TCRdb reprocessed the 5' RACE reads; each CDR3 protein has one entry and no DNA is given. This sample's clone table lists approximately 150,000 distinct CDR3 sequences. Sequenced: blood. The source is a human donor with ulcerative colitis or Crohn's disease, or a healthy co-twin of an affected twin (not recorded which).

The V call is TRBV28, the J call TRBJ2-1; no DNA is available, so the TRBD1 call from TCRdb remains unchecked. The CDR3 consists of 12 residues. Per the germline V gene, CDR1 is MDHEN and CDR2 is SYDVKM. The CDR3 sequence: CATWDRYNEQFF.

The rearrangement links TRBV7-2 to TRBJ2-3; the TCRdb D gene call, TRBD2, has no DNA to confirm it. The V gene's germline CDR1 is SGHTA and CDR2 FQGNSA. The CDR3 covers 17 residues. CDR3 protein: CASSLGVAQGLRDTQYF.

The V call is TRBV6-6, the J call TRBJ2-7; no DNA is available, so the TRBD1 call from TCRdb remains unchecked. CDR1 and CDR2 (germline): MNHNY, SVGAGI (reference sequence). The CDR3 loop spans 13 amino acids. The chain's CDR3 is CASGGGFSVEQYF.

The chain recombines TRBV20-1 with TRBJ1-2; TCRdb lists TRBD1, though no DNA is available to test this call. Germline V lookup: CDR1 DFQATT, CDR2 SNEGSKA (reference sequence). The CDR3 totals 15 residues. Here the CDR3 reads CSASNTTGGAYGYTF.

The chain links TRBV14 to TRBJ2-7; the TRBD2 assignment by TCRdb is unverifiable without DNA. The length of the CDR3 is 14 residues. The germline gives CDR1 SGHDN, CDR2 FVKESK. CDR3 sequence reads: CASSSTPTGTGKYF.